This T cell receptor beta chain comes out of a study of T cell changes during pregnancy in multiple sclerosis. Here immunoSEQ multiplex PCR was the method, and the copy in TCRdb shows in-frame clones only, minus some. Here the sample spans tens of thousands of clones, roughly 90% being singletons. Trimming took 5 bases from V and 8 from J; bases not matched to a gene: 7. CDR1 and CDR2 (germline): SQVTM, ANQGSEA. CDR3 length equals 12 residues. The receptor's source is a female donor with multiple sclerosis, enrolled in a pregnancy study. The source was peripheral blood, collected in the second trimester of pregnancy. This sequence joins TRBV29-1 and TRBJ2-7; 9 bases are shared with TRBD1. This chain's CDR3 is CSVKTGGGKQYF. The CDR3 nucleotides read TGCAGCGTTAAGACAGGGGGAGGCAAGCAGTACTTC.